This T cell receptor beta chain was observed in a study of T cell responses to AZD1222 COVID-19 vaccine. Findings of the study overall: A mostly white British donor set with more females was recruited, and clonal diversity was possibly underestimated. Reportedly, nearly half of unique spike TCRs recognized epitopes outside B.1.351/B.1.1.7 mutations. Repertoire sampling occurred only after the peak T cell response.

Using immunoSEQ multiplex PCR, the repertoire was profiled, and TCRdb retains in-frame clones only, with some absent. This sample has under 200,000 clones, with around 90% found just once. Of note for this clone: What it binds is unknown.

V was pared by 4 bases and J by 5 bases, with 9 bases between. Germline values: CDR1 ENHRY, CDR2 SYGVKD. The CDR3 is 13 residues long. The V gene is TRBV10-3, the J gene TRBJ2-1; TRBD1 is a possible D gene (7 bases). Source: peripheral blood, taken 28 days after the second dose of the MenACWY control vaccine. The receptor was derived from an adult who received the MenACWY meningococcal vaccine as a control. In DNA, the CDR3 is TGTGCCATCAGTGCCAGGGGGGACAATGAGCAGTTCTTC. Residues: CAISARGDNEQFF.